These T cell receptor beta chains were read from a single sample in a study of T-cell reconstitution after alpha-beta-depleted transplantation in children. MiXCR was run by TCRdb on the PCR reads, yielding one entry per CDR3 protein. Of about 340,000 distinct CDR3 sequences in the sample, 10% were seen once. The source was PBMCs from the stem cell graft donor, collected from the stem cell graft. These receptors were collected from a human donor who donated a stem cell graft to a child with acute lymphoblastic leukemia. Each CDR3 is given with its conserved first and last residue. A D gene is named only where the DNA matches it firmly. A clone size is listed for some rows: how often the clone was seen (once, few, many), or a class if it is expanded.

clone_size j_call d_call v_call cdr3_nt cdr3_aa
NA TRBJ2-7 NA TRBV21-1 TGTGCCAGCAGCAAGGCCCCCCCCCCGGGGTCCTACGAGCAGTACTTC CASSKAPPPGSYEQYF
NA TRBJ2-2 TRBD1 TRBV12-3/TRBV12-4 TGTACCAGCAGTTTAAGGGGGCCCCCAGGGGACACGAACACCGGGGAGCTGTTTTTT CTSSLRGPPGDTNTGELFF
few TRBJ2-4 TRBD1 TRBV4-1 TGCGCCAGCAGCCAAGGTCAAGCGGGACAGGGGAACATTCAGTACTTC CASSQGQAGQGNIQYF
many TRBJ2-3 NA TRBV12-3/TRBV12-4 TGTGCCAGCACCCAGGGGGGGAGCACAGATACGCAGTATTTT CASTQGGSTDTQYF
few TRBJ2-1 NA TRBV7-6 TGTGCCAGCAGCCCCCCTTCGGGGTCTCTCAATGAGCAGTTCTTC CASSPPSGSLNEQFF
NA TRBJ1-1 NA TRBV2 TGTGCCAGCAGCGACGGTTTCGGCGACACTGAAGCTTTCTTT CASSDGFGDTEAFF
NA TRBJ1-1 NA TRBV19 TGTGCCAGTAGTATGGAACCGGGAGTACTTGGAGCTTTCTTT CASSMEPGVLGAFF
few TRBJ2-1 NA TRBV29-1 TGCAGCGTCCGGACGGGGGACTTCTTTCATGAGCAGTTCTTC CSVRTGDFFHEQFF
many TRBJ1-4 NA TRBV6-1 TGTGCCAGCAGTCCTCACACAAGAGGCGAAAAACTGTTTTTT CASSPHTRGEKLFF
many TRBJ2-1 TRBD2 TRBV7-7 TGTGCTAGCAGCCCAACTAGCGGGTACTCCTACAATGAGCAGTTCTTC CASSPTSGYSYNEQFF
NA TRBJ2-3 TRBD2 TRBV4-3 TGCGCCAGCAGCCAAGATCCGGGAGGGGGAACAGATACGCAGTATTTT CASSQDPGGGTDTQYF
few TRBJ2-4 NA TRBV28 TGTGCCAGCAGTTTACTAAAGATAGCCAAAAACATTCAGTACTTC CASSLLKIAKNIQYF
few TRBJ2-3 NA TRBV7-9 TGTGCCAGCAGCTTAGTTGAAGGGCATACGCAGTATTTT CASSLVEGHTQYF
many TRBJ2-7 TRBD1 TRBV4-1 TGCGCCAGCAGCCAGGCACTGACAGGGTTTATTGCCTACGAGCAGTACTTC CASSQALTGFIAYEQYF
many TRBJ2-1 TRBD2 TRBV7-2 TGTGCCAGCAGCTTAGTGGCGGGAGGGCCGTACAATGAGCAGTTCTTC CASSLVAGGPYNEQFF
NA TRBJ2-7 NA TRBV7-3 TGTGCCAGCAGCTTAGGGGGCCCAGGGAACGAGCAGTACTTC CASSLGGPGNEQYF